This TCR beta chain originates from a study of beta chain features in type 1 diabetes. Study overall: Patients looked much like healthy donors when it came to age, gender and cell yields. Whole-study findings and limits: Shortening that was moderate but significant affected the TCRB CDR3s of Type 1 diabetes patients in all four CD4+ subsets. Insertions were fewer and deletions more numerous at VDJ junctions in type 1 diabetes patients. For patients, the naive, central memory and Treg TCRB repertoires appeared more alike than for healthy donors.

The CDR3 length is 14 residues. The germline V gene has CDR1 MDHEN and CDR2 SYDVKM. Trimming removed 3 bases at V and 9 bases at J, with 12 bases between. Regarding this clone: Its target is not known.

TCRB transcripts that were expressed got sequenced, as all of the isolated RNA had been reverse transcribed. TCRdb's table, derived via immunoSEQ multiplex PCR, lists solely in-frame clones and lacks some. The table shows hundreds of thousands of clones, with 13% occurring only once. Sequencing input: naive CD4+ T cells from blood. V and J are TRBV28 and TRBJ1-6, with D perhaps TRBD1 (6 bases). This sequence originates from a man aged 18-30 years with type 1 diabetes. CDR3 protein: CASSLVQGPSPLHF. The CDR3 DNA sequence: TGTGCCAGCAGTTTGGTCCAGGGGCCTTCACCCCTCCACTTT.